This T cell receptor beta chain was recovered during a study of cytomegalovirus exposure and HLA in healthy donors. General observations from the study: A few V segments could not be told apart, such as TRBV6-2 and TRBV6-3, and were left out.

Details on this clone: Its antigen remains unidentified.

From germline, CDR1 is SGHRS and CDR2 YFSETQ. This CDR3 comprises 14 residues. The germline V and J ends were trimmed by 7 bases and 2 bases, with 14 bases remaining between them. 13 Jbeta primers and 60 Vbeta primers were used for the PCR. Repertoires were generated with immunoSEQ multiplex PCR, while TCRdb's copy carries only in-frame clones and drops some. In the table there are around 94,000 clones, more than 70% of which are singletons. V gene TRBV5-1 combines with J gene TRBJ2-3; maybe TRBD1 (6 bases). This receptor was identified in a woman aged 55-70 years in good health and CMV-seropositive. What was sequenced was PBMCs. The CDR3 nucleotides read TGCGCCAGCTCCAGGACAGATTTCACAGATACGCAGTATTTT. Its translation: CASSRTDFTDTQYF.